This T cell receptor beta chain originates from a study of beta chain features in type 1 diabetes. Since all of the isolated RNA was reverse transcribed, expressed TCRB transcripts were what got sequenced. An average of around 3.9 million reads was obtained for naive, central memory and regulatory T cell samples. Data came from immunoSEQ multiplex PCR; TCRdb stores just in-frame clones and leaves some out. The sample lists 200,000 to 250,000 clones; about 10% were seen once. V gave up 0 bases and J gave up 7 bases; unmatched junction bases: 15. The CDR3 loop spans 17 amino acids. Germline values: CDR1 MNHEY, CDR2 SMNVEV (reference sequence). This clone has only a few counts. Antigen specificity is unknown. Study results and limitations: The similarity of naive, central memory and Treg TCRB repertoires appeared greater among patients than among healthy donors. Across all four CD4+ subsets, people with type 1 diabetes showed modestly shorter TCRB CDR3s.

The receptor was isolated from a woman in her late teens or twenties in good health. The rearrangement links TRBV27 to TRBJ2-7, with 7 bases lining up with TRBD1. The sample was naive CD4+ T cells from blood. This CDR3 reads CASSLSWSGTASGEQYF. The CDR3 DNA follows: TGTGCCAGCAGTTTATCTTGGTCCGGGACAGCCTCGGGGGAGCAGTACTTC.